The 27 T cell receptor beta chains below come from one sample, sequenced in a study of blood T cell repertoires in COVID-19. The assay was immunoSEQ multiplex PCR, and TCRdb's table has in-frame clones only and misses some. The table records about 260,000 clones, more than 85% of them present only once. What was sequenced was peripheral blood. Every receptor here comes from a person aged 18-30 years with COVID-19, enrolled during active disease.

This clone was seen more than once but under ten times. This chain uses TRBV5-1 with TRBJ2-2, with 7 bases identical to TRBD2. This CDR3 is built from 16 residues. Losses at the gene ends were 7 bases for V and 3 bases for J; bases not matched to a gene: 12. Germline V gene lookup returns CDR1 SGHRS and CDR2 YFSETQ. CDR3 amino acids: CASRLAGGRDTGELFF. The CDR3 DNA follows: TGCGCCAGCCGCCTTGCAGGTGGGAGGGACACCGGGGAGCTGTTTTTT.

This clone has just one count. The gene calls are TRBV5-8 and TRBJ2-7; 8 bases agree with TRBD1. Germline lookup yields CDR1 SGHTS and CDR2 YDEGEE. V shed 7 bases and J 5 bases; nucleotides not matched to a gene: 8. CDR3 length equals 13 residues. This CDR3 reads CASCDRGIDEQYF. CDR3 bases: TGTGCCAGCTGTGACAGGGGTATCGACGAGCAGTACTTC.

The V call is TRBV10-3, the J call TRBJ2-7, with TRBD1 identical over 8 bases. Trimming cost V 3 bases and J 5 bases; bases outside gene matches: 21. Per the germline V gene, CDR1 is ENHRY and CDR2 is SYGVKD. The length of the CDR3 is 19 residues. The CDR3 loop reads CAISDPGGLLGGGGDEQYF. The CDR3 DNA is TGTGCCATCAGTGATCCAGGGGGCCTCTTGGGAGGCGGCGGTGACGAGCAGTACTTC.

This clone was detected a few times. The CDR3 sequence is CASSLAGSGGETQYF. The DNA for the CDR3 is TGCGCCAGCAGCTTGGCGGGATCGGGAGGGGAGACCCAGTACTTC. The rearrangement uses TRBV5-1 and TRBJ2-5; TRBD2 matches 8 bases. The CDR3 length is 15 residues. The ends lost 0 bases at V and 5 bases at J; junction bases unmatched: 6. The V gene's germline CDR1 is SGHRS and CDR2 YFSETQ.

CDR3 sequence reads: CASTSDRVDSPLHF. The CDR3 region has the DNA TGTGCCAGTACCTCGGACAGGGTAGATTCACCCCTCCACTTT. The chain couples TRBV19 to TRBJ1-6; 8 bases are a match to TRBD1. With V trimmed by 7 bases and J by 8 bases, 7 bases remained unmatched. CDR3 size: 14 residues. Germline V lookup: CDR1 LNHDA, CDR2 SQIVND (reference sequence).

The genes are TRBV6-6 and TRBJ2-1, with TRBD2 matching 13 bases. CDR3 size: 16 residues. Germline loops: CDR1 MNHNY, CDR2 SVGAGI (reference sequence). Trimming took 5 bases from V and 4 from J; bases not matched to a gene: 5. As DNA, the CDR3 is TGTGCCAGCAGTCCAAAGGGACTAGCGGGGTACAATGAGCAGTTCTTC. This encodes CASSPKGLAGYNEQFF.

V is TRBV11-2 and J is TRBJ2-1; unclear D gene. Germline CDR1 reads SGHAT; CDR2 reads FQNNGV. V lost 4 bases and J 8 bases, leaving 6 bases between the germline ends. The CDR3 has 11 residues. Here the CDR3 reads CASSYGHEQFF. The DNA of the CDR3 is TGTGCCAGCAGCTATGGGCATGAGCAGTTCTTC.

The chain combines TRBV5-4 with TRBJ2-2; 13 bases align to TRBD2. Trimming took 3 bases from V and 14 from J; bases not matched to a gene: 7. There are 14 residues in the CDR3. CDR1 SGHNT and CDR2 YYREEE come from the germline V gene (reference sequence). The CDR3 protein is CASSSAGGLAGLFF. As DNA, the CDR3 is TGTGCCAGCAGCTCGGCCGGGGGACTAGCGGGACTGTTTTTT.

The rearrangement links TRBV15 to TRBJ2-1; 10 nucleotides line up with TRBD2. Germline lookup yields CDR1 LNHNV and CDR2 YYDKDF (reference sequence). The CDR3 loop spans 18 amino acids. Trimming took 0 bases from V and 12 from J; bases not matched to a gene: 17. CDR3 DNA sequence: TGTGCCACCAGCAGAGATCGTTGGGCTAGCGGGAGAGGGTGGGGGCAGTTCTTC. Its protein is CATSRDRWASGRGWGQFF. Full variable domain (missing parts from reference TRBV15 and TRBJ2-1): DAMVIQNPRYQVTQFGKPVTLSCSQTLNHNVMYWYQQKSSQAPKLLFHYYDKDFNNEADTPDNFQSRRPNTSFCFLDIRSPGLGDTAMYLCATSRDRWASGRGWGQFFGPGTRLTVL.

V and J are TRBV7-8 and TRBJ2-3; 10 positions match TRBD2. The CDR3 contains 15 residues. From germline, CDR1 is SGHVS and CDR2 FQNEAQ. Germline trimming cut 2 bases from V and 3 bases from J; bases unmatched to any gene: 2. The CDR3 DNA reads as TGTGCCAGCAGCTTACTAGCGGGAGCAACAGATACGCAGTATTTT. Amino acids: CASSLLAGATDTQYF. The full variable domain, its missing parts supplied by reference TRBV7-8 and TRBJ2-3, is GAGVSQSPRYKVAKRGQDVALRCDPISGHVSLFWYQQALGQGPEFLTYFQNEAQLDKSGLPSDRFFAERPEGSVSTLKIQRTQQEDSAVYLCASSLLAGATDTQYFGPGTRLTVL.

The chain employs TRBV28 and TRBJ1-2, with 7 positions matching TRBD1. J lost 8 bases, V lost 11 bases, and 14 bases had no gene match. The germline V gene encodes CDR1 MDHEN and CDR2 SYDVKM. This CDR3 spans 13 amino acids. Written as DNA, the CDR3 is TGTGCCGCCACTTCAGGGGGTTGGCGAGGCTACACCTTC. Translated: CAATSGGWRGYTF.

CDR3: CATSTRDSLKHF. CDR3 in DNA: TGTGCCACCAGCACCCGGGACAGCCTTAAGCATTTT. This chain uses TRBV15 with TRBJ1-5; 7 nucleotides line up with TRBD1. This CDR3 is built from 12 residues. V was clipped by 4 bases and J by 14 bases; unmatched bases: 8. Looked up from germline, CDR1 is LNHNV and CDR2 is YYDKDF (reference sequence).

This sequence joins TRBV7-9 and TRBJ2-7; possibly TRBD2 for D (5 bases). This CDR3 is 15 amino acids long. CDR1 and CDR2 from the germline V gene are SEHNR and FQNEAQ (reference sequence). V lost 1 base to trimming and J lost 1 base, with 11 bases between them. The CDR3 sequence: CASSLGWEWSYEQYF. In DNA form, the CDR3 reads TGTGCCAGCAGCTTAGGATGGGAGTGGTCCTACGAGCAGTACTTC.

The chain combines TRBV12-3 or TRBV12-4 with TRBJ1-1, with D maybe TRBD1 (6 bases). V was pared by 2 bases and J by 7 bases, with 8 bases between. This CDR3 region has 12 residues. This CDR3 is CASSLTGIEAFF. DNA for the CDR3: TGTGCCAGCAGTTTAACAGGGATTGAAGCTTTCTTT.

This rearrangement joins TRBV19 to TRBJ1-6, with D uncertain. The V and J ends lost 4 bases and 9 bases respectively, with 13 bases between them. The CDR3 spans 14 residues. Germline V gene lookup returns CDR1 LNHDA and CDR2 SQIVND (reference sequence). CDR3 bases: TGTGCCAGTAGTAGCGACACGTATTCTTCACCCCTCCACTTT. Translation: CASSSDTYSSPLHF. Complete variable domain (other parts from reference TRBV19 and TRBJ1-6): DGGITQSPKYLFRKEGQNVTLSCEQNLNHDAMYWYRQDPGQGLRLIYYSQIVNDFQKGDIAEGYSVSREKKESFPLTVTSAQKNPTAFYLCASSSDTYSSPLHFGNGTRLTVT.

The chain carries TRBV5-1 and TRBJ2-1, with TRBD1 matching 10 bases. The germline CDR1 and CDR2 sequences are SGHRS and YFSETQ. This CDR3 has 16 residues. The V segment lost 0 bases and the J segment 5 bases; nucleotides outside the gene matches: 5. In DNA form, the CDR3 reads TGCGCCAGCAGCTTGGACCGGGACAGGGGCAACAATGAGCAGTTCTTC. Protein sequence: CASSLDRDRGNNEQFF.

The V and J genes are TRBV18 and TRBJ2-2; a weak D match, TRBD2 (6 bases). Germline V gene data show CDR1 as KGHSH and CDR2 as LQKENI. The CDR3 contains 13 residues. V was cut by 5 bases and J by 8 bases, with 12 bases left in between. The CDR3: CASSTSREGELFF. Here the CDR3 DNA reads TGTGCCAGCTCAACTAGCCGAGAGGGGGAGCTGTTTTTT.

The chain couples TRBV24-1 to TRBJ2-5; D not resolved. Per germline, CDR1 KGHDR and CDR2 SFDVKD. V shed 3 bases and J shed 5 bases, with 9 bases lying between them. The CDR3 runs 13 residues. CDR3 in DNA: TGTGCCACCAGTGATGCCCGTCGGGAGACCCAGTACTTC. Translating gives CATSDARRETQYF.

The V and J genes are TRBV5-5 and TRBJ1-1, with D maybe TRBD1 (6 bases). There are 14 residues in the CDR3. V was pared by 0 bases and J by 4 bases, with 10 bases between. Looked up from germline, CDR1 is SGHKS and CDR2 is YYEKEE (reference sequence). The CDR3 DNA reads as TGTGCCAGCAGCTTGGTTCAGGGGCGCACTGAAGCTTTCTTT. This codes for CASSLVQGRTEAFF.

The CDR3 DNA reads TGTGCCAGCAGCGCCCGGGACAGCTACACCGGGGAGCTGTTTTTT. This sequence encodes CASSARDSYTGELFF. The rearrangement links TRBV9 to TRBJ2-2; 7 positions match TRBD1. The germline CDR1 and CDR2 sequences are SGDLS and YYNGEE. V dropped 3 bases and J dropped 3; count of bases not matched to a gene: 5. This CDR3 contains 15 residues.

This clone showed up just a few times. CDR3 nucleotides: TGTGCCAGCAGTGCCCAGGGGGCGGGAAACTATGGCTACACCTTC. Its protein is CASSAQGAGNYGYTF. The rearrangement links TRBV2 to TRBJ1-2; 8 nucleotides match TRBD1. CDR1 SNHLY and CDR2 FYNNEI come from the germline V gene. The CDR3 consists of 15 residues. V shed 4 bases, J shed 2 bases, and the junction held 6 bases outside the gene matches. Drawing the rest from reference TRBV2 and TRBJ1-2, the complete variable domain is EPEVTQTPSHQVTQMGQEVILRCVPISNHLYFYWYRQILGQKVEFLVSFYNNEISEKSEIFDDQFSVERPDGSNFTLKIRSTKLEDSAMYFCASSAQGAGNYGYTFGSGTRLTVV.

This sequence joins TRBV4-1 and TRBJ2-1; 12 nucleotides match TRBD1. The CDR3 spans 14 residues. Trimming took 4 bases from V and 9 from J; bases not matched to a gene: 4. Germline-derived CDR1 and CDR2 are MGHRA and YSYEKL. The CDR3: CASSLRDRGREQFF. CDR3 sequence (DNA): TGCGCCAGCAGCCTCAGGGACAGGGGGCGTGAGCAGTTCTTC.

This sequence joins TRBV29-1 and TRBJ2-1; 9 bases line up with TRBD2. Germline V lookup: CDR1 SQVTM, CDR2 ANQGSEA. The CDR3 spans 12 residues. After removal of 4 bases from V and 9 bases from J, the junction contained 4 bases not matched to a gene. The CDR3 is CSVVAGAVEQFF. The CDR3 nucleotides read TGCAGCGTTGTAGCGGGAGCAGTTGAGCAGTTCTTC.

J is TRBJ2-3 and V is TRBV29-1; 8 bases are a match to TRBD2. CDR1 is SQVTM, CDR2 ANQGSEA, per germline. The V gene end was trimmed by 7 bases and the J gene end by 3 bases; junction bases not matched to a gene: 3. The CDR3 consists of 12 residues. The CDR3 protein is CSAERGTDTQYF. Here the CDR3 DNA reads TGCAGCGCTGAGCGGGGGACAGATACGCAGTATTTT.

This clone was found once. The V call is TRBV9, the J call TRBJ2-6; TRBD1 matches at 8 bases. The germline V gene has CDR1 SGDLS and CDR2 YYNGEE. This CDR3 region has 20 residues. J lost 0 bases, V lost 0 bases, and 11 bases had no gene match. In DNA, the CDR3 is TGTGCCAGCAGCGTAGCTACGAGGGACAGGTTACTCTCTGGGGCCAACGTCCTGACTTTC. It specifies CASSVATRDRLLSGANVLTF.

V usage is TRBV6-5 and J usage is TRBJ2-7; tentative D call: TRBD1 (5 bases). The CDR3 covers 13 residues. V lost 5 bases to trimming and J lost 3 bases, with 11 bases between them. Germline CDR1 MNHEY, CDR2 SVGAGI. The CDR3 DNA sequence: TGTGCCAGCAGTAACGGACACGGCTACGAGCAGTACTTC. Protein: CASSNGHGYEQYF.

V usage is TRBV2 and J usage is TRBJ1-1, with D possibly matching TRBD1 (6 bases). CDR1 and CDR2 from the germline V gene are SNHLY and FYNNEI. Trimming shortened V by 10 bases and J by 0 bases, and 21 bases separated the two germline ends. CDR3 length: 16 residues. In DNA form, the CDR3 reads TGTGCCAACCCGGACAGACTTGGATCTATGAACACTGAAGCTTTCTTT. As protein: CANPDRLGSMNTEAFF. Based on the CDR3 plus reference TRBV2 and TRBJ1-1, the full variable domain is EPEVTQTPSHQVTQMGQEVILRCVPISNHLYFYWYRQILGQKVEFLVSFYNNEISEKSEIFDDQFSVERPDGSNFTLKIRSTKLEDSAMYFCANPDRLGSMNTEAFFGQGTRLTVV.